This T cell receptor (beta chain) was identified during a study of control samples from healthy donors and cancer patients (dated by TCRdb to 2018 to 2021). V is pared back by 9 bases and J by 1 base, with 10 bases lying between the germline termini. The CDR3 sequence holds 14 residues, the cysteine and phenylalanine included. Left in the record is the CDR3 DNA by itself, 42 bases read in frame from the first base. Based on the germline V gene, the CDR1 and CDR2 sequences are SGHTA and FQGNSA. With respect to this clone: The specificity of this receptor is unknown. It has no much larger one-base neighbor in the sample; base qualities were not kept.

Library creation used the immunoSEQ multiplex PCR assay. In TCRdb, the immuneACCESS table is reduced to in-frame sequences with V and J assigned. These tables do not hold every clone; where another copy was compared, an unresolved V gene accounts for under half, and the others remain unexplained. The sample yields some 160,000 clones; over 85% were counted once. The ten largest make up about 9.3% of the sample. This receptor chain uses TRBV7-2 and TRBJ2-6; D gene: possibly TRBD1, on 6 matching bases. The TCR sequence derives from a woman aged 40-49 years in good health. Sequencing input: blood. The nucleotide sequence is TGTGCCAGTAACCAGGGGTCTGGGGCCAACGTCCTGACTTTC. Its coded protein is CASNQGSGANVLTF.